Following are 9 T cell receptor beta chains from one sample sequenced in a study of cytomegalovirus exposure and HLA in healthy donors. Some clones are missing from TCRdb's copy, which holds only in-frame ones; the method was immunoSEQ multiplex PCR. The sample has roughly 98,000 clones, more than 75% seen once. The sequenced sample consisted of PBMCs. These receptor sequences come from a man aged 18 to 35 in good health and CMV-seropositive.

J is TRBJ1-1 and V is TRBV5-4; 9 bases fit TRBD1. This CDR3 region has 18 residues. In germline, CDR1 is SGHNT, CDR2 YYREEE (reference sequence). Trimming cost V 5 bases and J 0 bases; bases outside gene matches: 14. As DNA, the CDR3 is TGTGCCAGCAGGGTTTTTACAGGGGGCCGGTATATGAACACTGAAGCTTTCTTT. Translation: CASRVFTGGRYMNTEAFF.

The chain carries TRBV9 and TRBJ2-1; 9 nucleotides line up with TRBD2. The germline CDR1 and CDR2 sequences are SGDLS and YYNGEE. The CDR3 sequence is 16 residues long. The V gene end was trimmed by 1 base and the J gene end by 8 bases; junction bases not matched to a gene: 10. The chain's CDR3 is CASSVLGAGGLDEQFF. The CDR3 DNA follows: TGTGCCAGCAGCGTACTTGGAGCGGGGGGCCTGGATGAGCAGTTCTTC.

This rearrangement joins TRBV5-6 to TRBJ2-1, with TRBD2 matching 9 bases. J lost 5 bases, V lost 1 base, and 16 bases had no gene match. CDR1 and CDR2 (germline): SGHDT, YYEEEE. The CDR3 contains 19 residues. CDR3 loop: CASSLFLASGEYNHNEQFF. DNA for the CDR3: TGTGCCAGCAGCTTGTTTTTAGCTAGCGGGGAATATAACCACAATGAGCAGTTCTTC.

The chain couples TRBV15 to TRBJ1-2, with 7 bases that match TRBD1. The V gene's germline CDR1 is LNHNV and CDR2 YYDKDF (reference sequence). V was pared by 5 bases and J by 5 bases, with 11 bases of the junction left unmatched. This CDR3 comprises 15 residues. CDR3 in DNA: TGTGCCACCAGCCCGGGGAAGGGGGCCTCGTATGGCTACACCTTC. Translating gives CATSPGKGASYGYTF.

Here the CDR3 reads CASSIVRTGGFQPQHF. DNA of the CDR3: TGTGCCAGTAGTATAGTCAGGACAGGGGGATTTCAGCCCCAGCATTTT. V and J are TRBV19 and TRBJ1-5, with 10 bases lining up with TRBD1. Germline CDR1 and CDR2: LNHDA and SQIVND (reference sequence). V shed 1 base and J 6 bases; nucleotides not matched to a gene: 6. The CDR3 runs 16 residues.

The rearrangement uses TRBV5-6 and TRBJ2-2; D may be TRBD1 (5 bases). From germline, CDR1 is SGHDT and CDR2 YYEEEE. Trimming shortened V by 2 bases and J by 0 bases, and 14 bases separated the two germline ends. The CDR3 has 17 amino acids. The CDR3 sequence is CASSFVRQLANTGELFF. The CDR3 DNA is TGTGCCAGCAGCTTCGTTAGACAGCTCGCGAACACCGGGGAGCTGTTTTTT.

This clone has just one count. This chain connects TRBV4-1 to TRBJ1-1; D remains ambiguous. Trimming removed 0 bases from V and 6 bases from J, with 11 bases in between. The CDR3 has 14 residues. Germline lookup yields CDR1 MGHRA and CDR2 YSYEKL. CDR3 in DNA: TGCGCCAGCAGCCAAGACTTTTCCTCCTCTGAAGCTTTCTTT. Protein: CASSQDFSSSEAFF.

The genes are TRBV11-2 and TRBJ2-7; D not certain. CDR1 and CDR2 (germline): SGHAT, FQNNGV. The CDR3 sequence is 16 residues long. V dropped 5 bases and J dropped 2 bases, with 19 bases sitting between them. CDR3 nucleotide sequence: TGTGCCAGCAGCGTCGGTCCTGCCTCGAAGCCCTACGAGCAGTACTTC. Amino acid sequence: CASSVGPASKPYEQYF.

The J gene is TRBJ2-5, the V gene TRBV13, with 7 bases matching TRBD1. J lost 5 bases, V lost 5 bases, and 2 bases had no gene match. The CDR3 consists of 12 residues. From germline, CDR1 is PRHDT and CDR2 FYEKMQ (reference sequence). CDR3 nucleotides: TGTGCCAGCAGCCCACAGGGGGAGACCCAGTACTTC. Its translation is CASSPQGETQYF.